Sequencing of this T cell receptor beta chain was carried out in a study of blood T cell repertoires in COVID-19 (dated by TCRdb to 2020 to 2021). At the level of the whole study: Samples from collaborators originated in the United States, Italy and Spain and spanned both the acute and convalescent phases of COVID-19. Samples were obtained from the ongoing ImmuneRACE study (first 160 participants) and from 1,254 subjects provided by 6 global collaborators. Subjects who had been exposed to COVID-19, were actively infected with it, or had recovered from it provided the deeply sampled blood TCRbeta repertoires that made up the dataset. Where HLA class I and class II types were available, the types were taken from metadata supplied by the sample provider, not from assay-based typing. The prospective study material was composed of cDNA or gDNA derived from T cells, B-cell-depleted T cells, or PBMCs. The repertoires were released in a freely available public database intended as a resource for research on the immune response to SARS-CoV-2. A de-identified subject ID, COVID-19 status, age in years and sex were almost always included in the sample metadata. Broad study findings and their caveats: How much clinical and demographic metadata was included differed by source and by participant, and the metadata was provided uncurated.

With respect to this clone: What antigen it recognizes has not been identified. Per-base quality was not reported, and no clone a single base away is much larger than it.

The CDR3 covers 15 residues, taking in both the cysteine and the phenylalanine. The only DNA kept is the CDR3, 45 bases in frame from the first base. V is reduced by 3 bases and J by 4 bases, leaving a spacing of 14 bases between them. According to the germline V gene, CDR1 reads SGHAT and CDR2 reads FQNNGV. Samples from volunteer blood donors who had recovered from COVID-19 were contributed by a second Seattle source. Whole blood was collected in K2EDTA tubes by collaborating institutions according to the institutions' own protocols. Collaborator samples were shipped for TCRbeta analysis as frozen whole blood, isolated PBMCs, or DNA extracted from either sample type. TCRbeta CDR3 regions were amplified from genomic DNA by means of the immunoSEQ Assay, a bias-controlled multiplex PCR. The source study handled its data this way. Nucleated cell counts per sample were estimated from amplification of reference gene primers within the assay. Sequence reads were collapsed and filtered to measure the absolute abundance of every unique TCRbeta CDR3 rearrangement. For each sample, productive Simpson clonality was calculated by taking the square root of Simpson's diversity index across productive rearrangements. TCRdb limited this immuneACCESS table to in-frame rearrangements with V and J called. A share of clones is missing; checked studies link under half to unresolved V genes, and the rest is unexplained. The V and J calls and clone size come from that table; D and trimming were worked out from the DNA. The sample table records about 220,000 clones; around 87% of these occur just once. The ten top clones hold roughly 3% of the sample.

Here the chain combines TRBV11-2 and TRBJ2-3; the D gene is possibly TRBD1, with 6 bases matching. Sequences were obtained from peripheral blood. This TCR derives from a woman in her twenties or thirties who had recovered from COVID-19. The DNA reads as follows: TGTGCCAGCAGCTTCTCGTCCAGGGGAGCAGATACGCAGTATTTT. Its protein reads: CASSFSSRGADTQYF.